This T cell receptor beta chain was profiled in a study of blood T cells in healthy people across ages. Then a second PCR, running roughly 6 to 12 cycles, was carried out with a sample-barcoded 5' primer and a J-beta primer mix. TCRdb re-derived calls from the 5' RACE reads in MiXCR, one entry per CDR3 protein. The sample has roughly 800,000 distinct CDR3 sequences, 20% to 25% seen once. The CDR3 consists of 12 residues. Germline-derived CDR1 and CDR2 are SQVTM and ANQGSEA. Trimming took 7 bases from V and 6 from J, leaving 15 bases between them. In the case of this clonotype: Its specificity is not known.

Study-wide results and caveats: The lack of PBMC sorting stopped any conclusive naive versus antigen-experienced comparison. Older individuals had lower TCR beta diversity per million T cells (the decline was roughly linear).

These same records also appear under a second study, on T cells of mothers and their children. From that second work: Donation involved a few healthy Caucasian mothers and the six children that they had. Related mother-child pairs shared marginally more repertoire than unrelated pairs, though not significantly.

The sequence came from a boy aged 10-17 years in good health. The specimen was blood. The chain recombines TRBV29-1 with TRBJ1-2; TRBD1 is a possible D gene (6 bases). CDR3 sequence reads: CSETSGVDGYTF. CDR3 nucleotides: TGCAGCGAAACGTCAGGGGTCGATGGCTACACCTTC.